Presented here are 25 T cell receptor beta chains from one specimen sequenced in a study of technical replicates of blood from a few donors (dated by TCRdb to 2016 to 2017). Library creation used the immunoSEQ multiplex PCR assay. What TCRdb holds here is the immuneACCESS table cut down to in-frame rearrangements. Part of the clones is not present; checked against another copy, under half of the missing clones reflect an unresolved V gene, and the others are unexplained. In this sample the table shows under 15,000 clones, approximately 80% of which occur a single time. About an eighth of the sample is held by the ten biggest clonotypes. Sequenced sample: PBMCs. Receptors originate from a human donor in good health.

The V and J genes are TRBV27 and TRBJ2-7, with D possibly matching TRBD1 (6 bases). Germline assignment: CDR1 MNHEY and CDR2 SMNVEV (reference sequence). Trimming pared 5 bases from V and 3 bases from J, leaving 23 bases between. The CDR3 is 17 amino acids. DNA for the CDR3: TGTGCCAGCAGTCCACCCATCGGCAGGGGAAACGTCTACGAGCAGTACTTC. It yields the protein CASSPPIGRGNVYEQYF.

This clone was observed once. The V call is TRBV7-3, the J call TRBJ1-2; TRBD1 matches 11 bases. Per germline, CDR1 SGHTA and CDR2 FQGTGA. The V and J ends lost 5 bases and 8 bases, in that order; junction bases with no gene match: 7. The CDR3 totals 14 residues. CDR3 region: CASSQYGTGGGYTF. As DNA, the CDR3 is TGTGCCAGCAGCCAATACGGGACAGGGGGAGGCTACACCTTC.

This clone appeared once. This rearrangement joins TRBV5-4 to TRBJ2-1; 7 bases are shared with TRBD1. CDR3 length equals 14 residues. The V and J ends lost 2 bases and 5 bases, in that order; junction bases with no gene match: 4. Per germline, CDR1 SGHNT and CDR2 YYREEE (reference sequence). CDR3 amino acids: CASSFQGVNNEQFF. The CDR3 DNA reads as TGTGCCAGCAGCTTCCAGGGGGTCAACAATGAGCAGTTCTTC.

V usage is TRBV4-1 and J usage is TRBJ2-3; 8 nucleotides agree with TRBD1. With V trimmed by 3 bases and J by 2 bases, 7 bases remained unmatched. CDR1 is MGHRA and CDR2 is YSYEKL in the germline V gene. There are 16 residues in the CDR3. CDR3 loop: CASSHDRDRPTDTQYF. The CDR3 coding sequence is TGCGCCAGCAGCCACGACCGGGACAGGCCCACAGATACGCAGTATTTT.

The chain employs TRBV30 and TRBJ1-2; 10 bases fit TRBD1. V shed 1 base, J shed 3 bases, and the junction held 2 bases outside the gene matches. The CDR3 is 14 residues long. In germline, CDR1 is GTSNPN, CDR2 SVGIG (reference sequence). CDR3 loop: CAWSDGQGDYGYTF. As DNA, the CDR3 is TGTGCCTGGAGTGACGGACAGGGGGACTATGGCTACACCTTC.

The CDR3 DNA is TGTGCCAGCAGCCCCGGACAGCTCTACGAGCAGTACTTC. Protein product: CASSPGQLYEQYF. This chain links TRBV28 with TRBJ2-7; maybe TRBD1 (6 bases). The CDR3 runs to 13 residues. The germline CDR1 and CDR2 sequences are MDHEN and SYDVKM. V was cut by 6 bases and J by 3 bases, with 12 bases left in between.

The chain joins TRBV5-4 to TRBJ2-2, with TRBD2 matching over 10 bases. The CDR3 covers 19 residues. Germline V gene lookup returns CDR1 SGHNT and CDR2 YYREEE (reference sequence). Losses at the gene ends were 4 bases for V and 0 bases for J; bases not matched to a gene: 12. CDR3 DNA sequence: TGTGCCAGCAGCGTAGGAATAGCGGGAGGAACGCCGAACACCGGGGAGCTGTTTTTT. Amino acid sequence: CASSVGIAGGTPNTGELFF.

This clone was seen only a few times. The chain employs TRBV27 and TRBJ2-7; D call uncertain. CDR3 length: 15 amino acids. Germline values: CDR1 MNHEY, CDR2 SMNVEV (reference sequence). With 6 bases removed from V and 2 bases from J, the gap between germline ends came to 17 bases. For the CDR3, the DNA is TGTGCCAGCAGACCTGAGCTAGTTTCCCCCTACGAGCAGTACTTC. The encoded protein is CASRPELVSPYEQYF.

This chain links TRBV4-1 with TRBJ1-2, with unresolved D. Germline-derived CDR1 and CDR2 are MGHRA and YSYEKL. CDR3 length: 14 amino acids. Deletions cut 4 bases from V and 4 bases from J, with 13 bases between. The CDR3 spells CASSPEASSYGYTF. In nucleotides, the CDR3 is TGCGCCAGCAGCCCCGAAGCAAGTTCCTATGGCTACACCTTC.

The chain employs TRBV11-2 and TRBJ1-1; no firm D call. The germline V gene encodes CDR1 SGHAT and CDR2 FQNNGV. V was clipped by 2 bases and J by 6 bases, with 10 bases between them. The CDR3 has 13 residues. The CDR3 region is CASSLLSGAEAFF. DNA of the CDR3: TGTGCCAGCAGCTTATTAAGCGGGGCTGAAGCTTTCTTT.

The CDR3: CASSLVGQVNTEAFF. Here the CDR3 DNA reads TGTGCCAGCAGCTTAGTGGGACAGGTGAACACTGAAGCTTTCTTT. This chain uses TRBV11-1 with TRBJ1-1, with 8 bases that match TRBD1. The CDR3 sequence is 15 residues long. Germline V CDR1 and CDR2: SGHAT, FQDESV (reference sequence). Unmatched junction bases numbered 1, after V lost 1 base and J lost 0 bases.

The CDR3 here is CASSPGTETYEQYF. As DNA, the CDR3 is TGTGCCAGCAGCCCCGGGACAGAAACCTACGAGCAGTACTTC. The rearrangement links TRBV9 to TRBJ2-7; 7 bases are shared with TRBD1. The CDR3 contains 14 residues. Looked up from germline, CDR1 is SGDLS and CDR2 is YYNGEE. V trimming: 4 bases; J trimming: 2 bases; junction bases outside the gene matches: 6.

The gene calls are TRBV5-1 and TRBJ1-1; D might be TRBD1 (6 bases). Trimming cost V 2 bases and J 3 bases, with 14 bases left between them. The CDR3 has 15 residues. Germline V gene lookup returns CDR1 SGHRS and CDR2 YFSETQ. The CDR3 region has the DNA TGCGCCAGCAGCTTCGAAACAGGGCAGGACACTGAAGCTTTCTTT. It yields the protein CASSFETGQDTEAFF.

The gene calls are TRBV11-3 and TRBJ2-5; TRBD1 matches 12 bases. The CDR3 loop spans 15 amino acids. Trimming at V came to 6 bases and at J to 5 bases, leaving 7 bases not matched to a gene. Germline CDR1 and CDR2: SGHNT and YENEEA. The chain's CDR3 is CASRAGQGARETQYF. For the CDR3, the DNA is TGTGCCAGCAGGGCGGGACAGGGGGCGCGGGAGACCCAGTACTTC.

The chain couples TRBV2 to TRBJ2-4; tentative D call: TRBD2 (6 bases). The CDR3 runs to 13 residues. Germline V lookup: CDR1 SNHLY, CDR2 FYNNEI. Trimming cost V 8 bases and J 6 bases, with 14 bases left between them. The chain's CDR3 is CASGGTVGNIQYF. DNA of the CDR3: TGTGCCAGCGGGGGGACTGTCGGAAACATTCAGTACTTC.

The chain couples TRBV28 to TRBJ1-4; a possible D gene is TRBD1 (6 bases). Germline CDR1 is MDHEN and CDR2 is SYDVKM. Deletions cut 7 bases from V and 0 bases from J, with 12 bases between. This CDR3 spans 15 amino acids. CDR3 region: CASTPEGATNEKLFF. The CDR3 region has the DNA TGTGCCAGCACCCCCGAGGGGGCAACTAATGAAAAACTGTTTTTT.

This rearrangement joins TRBV19 to TRBJ2-1; D might be TRBD1 (6 bases). The CDR3 contains 15 residues. With 7 bases removed from V and 6 bases from J, the gap between germline ends came to 19 bases. In germline, CDR1 is LNHDA, CDR2 SQIVND (reference sequence). The CDR3 loop reads CASNPRDIRTNEQFF. CDR3 in DNA: TGTGCCAGTAACCCCCGGGACATCCGAACCAATGAGCAGTTCTTC.

V is TRBV10-2 and J is TRBJ2-7, with TRBD1 identical over 7 bases. Germline assignment: CDR1 WSHSY and CDR2 SAAADI. The CDR3 has 12 amino acids. V shed 9 bases and J 5 bases; nucleotides not matched to a gene: 7. The CDR3, as DNA: TGCGCCAGTCAACAGGGGTCCCACGAGCAGTACTTC. Its translation: CASQQGSHEQYF.

For this clone: Additional DNA sequences in this sample encode the identical CDR3. The V and J genes are TRBV19 and TRBJ2-1; 10 bases line up with TRBD2. CDR3 size: 17 residues. Germline CDR1 and CDR2: LNHDA and SQIVND (reference sequence). Trimming at V came to 0 bases and at J to 3 bases, leaving 5 bases not matched to a gene. Here the CDR3 reads CASSIDLASGSYNEQFF. The CDR3, as DNA: TGTGCCAGTAGTATAGATCTAGCTAGCGGGAGCTACAATGAGCAGTTCTTC.

This clone was detected only a few times. In DNA, the CDR3 is TGTGCCAGCAGCCCCGACTGGAGCTACAATGAGCAGTTCTTC. Protein sequence: CASSPDWSYNEQFF. V is TRBV7-2 and J is TRBJ2-1; D ambiguous. Germline V gives CDR1 SGHTA, CDR2 FQGNSA. The CDR3 covers 14 residues. Trimming stripped 5 bases from V and 3 bases from J, with 11 bases between.

This clone was seen once. The chain has TRBV18 and TRBJ2-5; D is undetermined. CDR3 size: 14 residues. V was trimmed by 0 bases and J by 1 base, leaving 6 bases between them. Germline V lookup: CDR1 KGHSH, CDR2 LQKENI. CDR3 in DNA: TGTGCCAGCTCACCACCAAACTCCCAAGAGACCCAGTACTTC. This gives the protein CASSPPNSQETQYF. The whole variable domain, filled in from reference TRBV18 and TRBJ2-5, reads NAGVMQNPRHLVRRRGQEARLRCSPMKGHSHVYWYRQLPEEGLKFMVYLQKENIIDESGMPKERFSAEFPKEGPSILRIQQVVRGDSAAYFCASSPPNSQETQYFGPGTRLLVL.

The genes are TRBV7-7 and TRBJ2-5; no firm D call. V shed 1 base and J shed 2 bases, with 5 bases lying between them. In germline, CDR1 is SSHAT, CDR2 FNYEAQ (reference sequence). CDR3 length: 13 residues. The CDR3 DNA is TGTGCCAGCAGCTTAGTCCAACAAGAGACCCAGTACTTC. It codes for CASSLVQQETQYF.

V gene TRBV6-6 combines with J gene TRBJ1-1; D may be TRBD1 (5 bases). The ends were cut back, 4 bases at V and 1 base at J, with 10 bases in the middle. The V gene's germline CDR1 is MNHNY and CDR2 SVGAGI (reference sequence). This CDR3 comprises 14 residues. The CDR3 DNA reads as TGTGCCAGCAGTTCAGATACAGGGAACACTGAAGCTTTCTTT. This gives the protein CASSSDTGNTEAFF.

In this sample, this clone turned up a few times. The chain links TRBV4-2 to TRBJ2-7; 13 positions agree with TRBD2. In germline, CDR1 is LGHNA, CDR2 YNFKEQ. The CDR3 is 16 residues long. Trimming at V came to 1 base and at J to 5 bases, leaving 5 bases not matched to a gene. In nucleotides, the CDR3 is TGTGCCAGCAGCCAAGGGACTAGCGGGAGCCCGGACGAGCAGTACTTC. Translation gives CASSQGTSGSPDEQYF.

The chain has TRBV4-2 and TRBJ2-2; D not resolved. The length of the CDR3 is 14 residues. The germline gives CDR1 LGHNA, CDR2 YNFKEQ. Trimming removed 0 bases from V and 6 bases from J, with 8 bases in between. The chain's CDR3 is CASSQEGEAGELFF. The CDR3 nucleotides read TGTGCCAGCAGCCAAGAGGGCGAAGCCGGGGAGCTGTTTTTT.